The clone carrying this T cell receptor (beta chain) was detected only a few times. Antigen: not known. CDR3 size: 12 residues. Trimming took off 5 bases at V and 8 bases at J, with 11 bases between the two ends. Germline V gene lookup returns CDR1 MNHNS and CDR2 SASEGT. Investigators reverse transcribed all isolated RNA, so they sequenced expressed TCRB transcripts. The table came from immunoSEQ multiplex PCR; TCRdb's copy has only in-frame clones and leaves some out. In the table there are hundreds of thousands of clones, about an eighth of which are singletons. This record comes from a study of beta chain features in type 1 diabetes. Notes on the study in general: Patients with type 1 diabetes showed fewer VDJ junction insertions and more deletions. PCR, the amplification step, might favor shorter templates, equally in patients and controls. Moderate but significant shortening of TCRB CDR3s was recorded in all four CD4+ subsets from Type 1 diabetes patients.

Sequenced material: naive CD4+ T cells from blood. The clonotype comes from a man aged 18 to 29 with type 1 diabetes. This rearrangement joins TRBV6-1 to TRBJ2-3; D is unclear. CDR3 loop: CASSSPLGTQYF. The CDR3 DNA reads TGTGCCAGCAGTTCCCCCCTGGGTACGCAGTATTTT.